The present TCR beta chain was sequenced within a study of cytomegalovirus exposure and HLA in healthy donors. Study-level results: Reports credit the classifier with highly specific, highly sensitive diagnosis of cytomegalovirus status. A later analysis showed HLA-associated TCR beta chains outstripping equally common others in clonal expansion. Roughly even sequencing depth across donors was the assumption behind the presence/absence analyses.

Comments on this clone: Its antigen is unidentified.

Researchers ran the PCR with 60 Vbeta and 13 Jbeta primers. TCRdb keeps only in-frame clones here, not all; method: immunoSEQ multiplex PCR. The table includes approximately 220,000 clones, about 80% detected once. The receptor's source is a young man in good health and CMV-seronegative. Sequencing was done on a sample of PBMCs.

The CDR3: CASRVTPGAGELFF. The CDR3 region has the DNA TGTGCCAGCAGAGTGACCCCAGGGGCCGGGGAGCTGTTTTTT. J is TRBJ2-2 and V is TRBV2, with D tentatively TRBD1 (6 bases). CDR1 and CDR2 from the germline V gene are SNHLY and FYNNEI. V was clipped by 6 bases and J by 6 bases, with 14 bases between them. CDR3 size: 14 residues.